This TCR beta chain was documented in a study of cytomegalovirus exposure and HLA in healthy donors. The V gene's germline CDR1 is GTSNPN and CDR2 SVGIG (reference sequence). The V gene lost 2 bases and the J gene lost 5 bases, with 10 bases spanning the gap. The CDR3 runs 14 residues. The PCR employed 60 Vbeta primers together with 13 Jbeta primers. The protocol was immunoSEQ multiplex PCR, while the TCRdb copy is restricted to in-frame clones and leaves out a portion. The sample has some 130,000 clones, around 79% seen once. The donors, nominally healthy at sampling, likely had unrecorded immune exposures.

This receptor was identified in a woman in her 30s in good health and CMV-seropositive. The specimen was PBMCs. The chain recombines TRBV30 with TRBJ1-6, with D possibly matching TRBD1 (6 bases). CDR3 region: CAWSTGLNNSPLHF. The CDR3 DNA follows: TGTGCCTGGAGTACAGGGCTTAATAATTCACCCCTCCACTTT.